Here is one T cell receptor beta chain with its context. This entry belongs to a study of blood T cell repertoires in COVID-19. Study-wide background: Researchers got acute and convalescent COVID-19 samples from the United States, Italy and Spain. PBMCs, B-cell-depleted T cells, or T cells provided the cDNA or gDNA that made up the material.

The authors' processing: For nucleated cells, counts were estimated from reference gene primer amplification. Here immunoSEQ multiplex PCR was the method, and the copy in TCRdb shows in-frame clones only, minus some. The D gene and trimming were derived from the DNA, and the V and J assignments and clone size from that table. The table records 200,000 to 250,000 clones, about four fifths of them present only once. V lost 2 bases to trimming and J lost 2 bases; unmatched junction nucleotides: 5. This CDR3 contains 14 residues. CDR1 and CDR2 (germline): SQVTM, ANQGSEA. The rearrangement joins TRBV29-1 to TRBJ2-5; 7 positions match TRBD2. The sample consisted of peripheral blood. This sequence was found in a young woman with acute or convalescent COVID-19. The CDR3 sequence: CSVESSGGQETQYF. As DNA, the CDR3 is TGCAGCGTTGAAAGTTCGGGGGGACAAGAGACCCAGTACTTC. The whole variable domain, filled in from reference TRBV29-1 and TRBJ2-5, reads SAVISQKPSRDICQRGTSLTIQCQVDSQVTMMFWYRQQPGQSLTLIATANQGSEATYESGFVIDKFPISRPNLTFSTLTVSNMSPEDSSIYLCSVESSGGQETQYFGPGTRLLVL.